This is a list of T cell receptor beta chains from one sample in a study of T-cell reconstitution after alpha-beta-depleted transplantation in children. TCRdb re-called the PCR reads with MiXCR, one entry per CDR3 protein. The sample yields a few hundred thousand distinct CDR3 sequences, around 20% seen once. The source was PBMCs from the stem cell graft donor, collected from the stem cell graft. The receptors were gathered from a human donor who donated a stem cell graft to a child with acute lymphoblastic leukemia. Both conserved end residues are part of each CDR3. D genes are given only for firm matches. A clone size is listed for some rows: how often the clone was seen (once, few, many), or a class if it is expanded.

abundance: few
j_gene: TRBJ2-3
v_gene: TRBV27
d_gene: TRBD1
CDR3nt: TGTGCCAGCAGTAGCCGGGACAGTCGCACAGATACGCAGTATTTT
CDR3aa: CASSSRDSRTDTQYF

abundance: few
j_gene: TRBJ1-1
v_gene: TRBV5-6
d_gene: TRBD1
CDR3nt: TGTGCCAGCAGATATTCAGGGGGCGAATCTTTCTTT
CDR3aa: CASRYSGGESFF

abundance: few
j_gene: TRBJ1-5
v_gene: TRBV9
d_gene: .
CDR3nt: TGTGCCAGCAGCGTCTTTCAGCCCCAGCATTTT
CDR3aa: CASSVFQPQHF

abundance: .
j_gene: TRBJ2-1
v_gene: TRBV11-2
d_gene: .
CDR3nt: TGTGCCAGCACCGGTACGTTCCGGGCGCTAGCCGACTACAATGAGCAGTTCTTC
CDR3aa: CASTGTFRALADYNEQFF

abundance: .
j_gene: TRBJ2-7
v_gene: TRBV15
d_gene: .
CDR3nt: TGTGCCACCAGCAGAGAAACGGGGGGCGGGTTATTCTACGAGCAGTACTTC
CDR3aa: CATSRETGGGLFYEQYF

abundance: .
j_gene: TRBJ2-4
v_gene: TRBV20-1
d_gene: .
CDR3nt: TGCAGTGCTATCGACACGGGAACGAAAAACATTCAGTACTTC
CDR3aa: CSAIDTGTKNIQYF

abundance: .
j_gene: TRBJ1-2
v_gene: TRBV9
d_gene: .
CDR3nt: TGTGCCAGCAGCGTAGTAACGGGGGGCAGCTATGGCTACACCTTC
CDR3aa: CASSVVTGGSYGYTF

abundance: few
j_gene: TRBJ2-7
v_gene: TRBV5-1
d_gene: .
CDR3nt: TGCGCCAGCAGCCAACAACGCGGTTCCTACGAGCAGTACTTC
CDR3aa: CASSQQRGSYEQYF

abundance: .
j_gene: TRBJ2-6
v_gene: TRBV29-1
d_gene: .
CDR3nt: TGCAGCGTTGGATCCCCCTCTGGGGCCAACGTCCTGACTTTC
CDR3aa: CSVGSPSGANVLTF

abundance: few
j_gene: TRBJ2-3
v_gene: TRBV15
d_gene: .
CDR3nt: TGTGCCACCAGCAGAGATACGGGGGTTGGAGATACGCAGTATTTT
CDR3aa: CATSRDTGVGDTQYF

abundance: .
j_gene: TRBJ1-4
v_gene: TRBV5-1
d_gene: .
CDR3nt: TGCGCCAGCAGCCAATACGGGACACAGGATGAAAAACTGTTTTTT
CDR3aa: CASSQYGTQDEKLFF

abundance: few
j_gene: TRBJ2-7
v_gene: TRBV29-1
d_gene: .
CDR3nt: TGCAGCGTTGTTTCGGGGTACTCCTACGAGCAGTACTTC
CDR3aa: CSVVSGYSYEQYF

abundance: once
j_gene: TRBJ2-7
v_gene: TRBV6-2/TRBV6-3
d_gene: .
CDR3nt: TGTGCCAGCAGTTACTCAGGGATCAACGAGCAGTACTTC
CDR3aa: CASSYSGINEQYF

abundance: .
j_gene: TRBJ1-2
v_gene: TRBV20-1
d_gene: TRBD1
CDR3nt: TGCAGTGCTAGAGATCCGACCGGGACAGCCTATGGCTACACCTTC
CDR3aa: CSARDPTGTAYGYTF

abundance: .
j_gene: TRBJ2-3
v_gene: TRBV5-1
d_gene: .
CDR3nt: TGCGCCAGCAGCTTGGGCTGGGTGGCGGGACGCACAGATACGCAGTATTTT
CDR3aa: CASSLGWVAGRTDTQYF

abundance: few
j_gene: TRBJ2-1
v_gene: TRBV20-1
d_gene: TRBD2
CDR3nt: TGCAGTGCTAAGCCCCTAATAGCGGGAGGGTCCTACAATGAGCAGTTCTTC
CDR3aa: CSAKPLIAGGSYNEQFF

abundance: .
j_gene: TRBJ1-4
v_gene: TRBV14
d_gene: .
CDR3nt: TGTGCCAGCAACAGGAGTAATGAAAAACTGTTTTTT
CDR3aa: CASNRSNEKLFF

abundance: few
j_gene: TRBJ2-2
v_gene: TRBV3-1
d_gene: .
CDR3nt: TGTGCCAGCAGCGTCGGCCTGACCGGGGAGCTGTTTTTT
CDR3aa: CASSVGLTGELFF

abundance: .
j_gene: TRBJ2-7
v_gene: TRBV18
d_gene: TRBD2
CDR3nt: TGTGCCAGCTCACCTCAAGGGACTAGCGGGACCGAGCAGTACTTC
CDR3aa: CASSPQGTSGTEQYF

abundance: .
j_gene: TRBJ2-6
v_gene: TRBV15
d_gene: TRBD1
CDR3nt: TGTGCCACCAGCAGAGATCAGGGGGTCTCTGGGGCCAACGTCCTGACTTTC
CDR3aa: CATSRDQGVSGANVLTF

abundance: .
j_gene: TRBJ2-5
v_gene: TRBV5-1
d_gene: .
CDR3nt: TGCGCCAGCAGCTTGGCGTTAGGGGGGGAGACCCAGTACTTC
CDR3aa: CASSLALGGETQYF

abundance: .
j_gene: TRBJ1-3
v_gene: TRBV9
d_gene: .
CDR3nt: TGTGCCAGCAGCGTTATGCCCGGGGACGTTGGAAACACCATATATTTT
CDR3aa: CASSVMPGDVGNTIYF

abundance: .
j_gene: TRBJ2-7
v_gene: TRBV12-3/TRBV12-4
d_gene: TRBD2
CDR3nt: TGTGCCAGCAGCTGGACTAGTCTCTACGAGCAGTACTTC
CDR3aa: CASSWTSLYEQYF

abundance: .
j_gene: TRBJ2-6
v_gene: TRBV12-3/TRBV12-4
d_gene: .
CDR3nt: TGTGCCAGCGGTGTCGGCAGCGTCTTTCTCTCTGGGGCCAACGGCCTGACTTTC
CDR3aa: CASGVGSVFLSGANGLTF

abundance: .
j_gene: TRBJ2-7
v_gene: TRBV9
d_gene: TRBD2
CDR3nt: TGTGCCAGCAGCCTGGGACTAGCGGGAGTTCGGCTCGGGGAGCAGTACTTC
CDR3aa: CASSLGLAGVRLGEQYF